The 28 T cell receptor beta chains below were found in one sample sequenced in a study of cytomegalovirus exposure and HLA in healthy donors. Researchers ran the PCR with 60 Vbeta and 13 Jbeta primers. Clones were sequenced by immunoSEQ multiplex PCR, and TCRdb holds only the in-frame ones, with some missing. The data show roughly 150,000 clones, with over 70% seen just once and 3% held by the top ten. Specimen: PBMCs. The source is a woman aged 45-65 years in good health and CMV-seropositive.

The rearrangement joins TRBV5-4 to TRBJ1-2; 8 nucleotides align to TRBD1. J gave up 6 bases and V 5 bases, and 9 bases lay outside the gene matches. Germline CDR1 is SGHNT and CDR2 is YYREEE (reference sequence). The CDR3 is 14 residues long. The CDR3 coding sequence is TGTGCCAGCAGTTCCGACAGGGGAAGAGATGGCTACACCTTC. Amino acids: CASSSDRGRDGYTF.

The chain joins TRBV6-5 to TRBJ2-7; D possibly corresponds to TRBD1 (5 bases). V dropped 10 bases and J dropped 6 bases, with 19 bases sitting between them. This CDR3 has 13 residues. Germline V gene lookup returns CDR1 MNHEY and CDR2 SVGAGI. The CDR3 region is CATSVTLGAEQYF. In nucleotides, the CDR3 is TGTGCCACCTCCGTCACTTTAGGGGCCGAGCAGTACTTC.

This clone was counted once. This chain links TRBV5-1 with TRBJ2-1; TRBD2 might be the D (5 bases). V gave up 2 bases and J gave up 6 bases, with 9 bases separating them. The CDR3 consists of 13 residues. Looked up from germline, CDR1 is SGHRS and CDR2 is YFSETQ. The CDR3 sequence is CASSLGGLNEQFF. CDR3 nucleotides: TGCGCCAGCAGCTTAGGAGGCCTCAATGAGCAGTTCTTC.

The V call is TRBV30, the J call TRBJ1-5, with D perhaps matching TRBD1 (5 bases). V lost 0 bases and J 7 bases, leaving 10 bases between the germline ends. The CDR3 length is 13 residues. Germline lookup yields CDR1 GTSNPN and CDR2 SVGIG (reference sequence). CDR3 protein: CAWSVGDRQPQHF. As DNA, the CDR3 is TGTGCCTGGAGTGTAGGGGATCGACAGCCCCAGCATTTT.

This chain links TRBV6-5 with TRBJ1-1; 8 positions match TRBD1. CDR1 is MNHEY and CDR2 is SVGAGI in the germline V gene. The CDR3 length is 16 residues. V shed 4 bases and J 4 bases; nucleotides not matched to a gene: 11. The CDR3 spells CASSSWTGLGPTEAFF. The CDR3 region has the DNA TGTGCCAGCAGTTCGTGGACAGGGTTGGGACCCACTGAAGCTTTCTTT.

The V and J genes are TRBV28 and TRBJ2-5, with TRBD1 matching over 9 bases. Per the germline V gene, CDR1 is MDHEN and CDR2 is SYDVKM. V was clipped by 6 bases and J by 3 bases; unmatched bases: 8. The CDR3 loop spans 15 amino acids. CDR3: CASRPGTGREETQYF. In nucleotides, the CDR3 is TGTGCCAGCAGGCCCGGGACAGGGAGAGAAGAGACCCAGTACTTC.

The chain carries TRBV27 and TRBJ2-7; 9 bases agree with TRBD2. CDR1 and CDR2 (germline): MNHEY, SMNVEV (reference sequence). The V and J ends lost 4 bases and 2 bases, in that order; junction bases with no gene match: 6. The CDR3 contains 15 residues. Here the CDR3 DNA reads TGTGCCAGCAGTTCCCTAGCGGGGTACACCTACGAGCAGTACTTC. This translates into CASSSLAGYTYEQYF.

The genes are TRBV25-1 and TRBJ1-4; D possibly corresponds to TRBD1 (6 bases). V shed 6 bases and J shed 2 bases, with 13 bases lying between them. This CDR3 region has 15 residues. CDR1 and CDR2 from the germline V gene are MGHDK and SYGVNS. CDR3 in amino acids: CASRIGTGTNEKLFF. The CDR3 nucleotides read TGTGCCAGCAGGATTGGAACAGGGACTAATGAAAAACTGTTTTTT.

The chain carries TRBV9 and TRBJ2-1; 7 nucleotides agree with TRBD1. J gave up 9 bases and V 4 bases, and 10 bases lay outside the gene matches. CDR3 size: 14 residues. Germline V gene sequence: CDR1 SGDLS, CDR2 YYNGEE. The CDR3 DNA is TGTGCCAGCAGCCCTGGACAGGTTGCGGGTGAGCAGTTCTTC. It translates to CASSPGQVAGEQFF.

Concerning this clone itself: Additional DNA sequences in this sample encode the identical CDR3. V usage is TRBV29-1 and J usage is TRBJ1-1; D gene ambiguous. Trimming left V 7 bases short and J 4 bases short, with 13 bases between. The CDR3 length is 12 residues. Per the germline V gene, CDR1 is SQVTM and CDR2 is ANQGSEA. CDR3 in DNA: TGCAGCGGTGGTCGGGATTTCACTGAAGCTTTCTTT. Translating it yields CSGGRDFTEAFF.

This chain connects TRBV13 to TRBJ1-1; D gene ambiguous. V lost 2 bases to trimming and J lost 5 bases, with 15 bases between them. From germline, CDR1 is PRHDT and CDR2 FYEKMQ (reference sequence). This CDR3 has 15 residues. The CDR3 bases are TGTGCCAGCAGCTTATCAAATTCGGGAGGGACTGAAGCTTTCTTT. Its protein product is CASSLSNSGGTEAFF.

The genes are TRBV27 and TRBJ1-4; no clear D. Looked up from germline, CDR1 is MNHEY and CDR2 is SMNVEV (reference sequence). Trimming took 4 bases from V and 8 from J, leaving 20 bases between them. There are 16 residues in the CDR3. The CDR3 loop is CASSSGPWRGGEKLFF. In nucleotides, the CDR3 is TGTGCCAGCAGTTCGGGCCCATGGCGGGGTGGGGAAAAACTGTTTTTT.

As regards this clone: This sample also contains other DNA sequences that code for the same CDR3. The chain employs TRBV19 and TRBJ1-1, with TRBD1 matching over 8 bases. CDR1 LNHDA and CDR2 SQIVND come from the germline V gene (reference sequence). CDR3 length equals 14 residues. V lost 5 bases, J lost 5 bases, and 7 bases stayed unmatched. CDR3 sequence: CASSSRQGRTEAFF. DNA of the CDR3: TGTGCCAGTAGTTCCAGACAGGGGCGGACTGAAGCTTTCTTT.

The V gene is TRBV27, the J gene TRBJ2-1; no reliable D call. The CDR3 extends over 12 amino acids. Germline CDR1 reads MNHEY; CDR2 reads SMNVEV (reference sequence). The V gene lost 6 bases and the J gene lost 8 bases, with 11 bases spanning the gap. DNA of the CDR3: TGTGCCAGCAGGATGCTATTGCATGAGCAGTTCTTC. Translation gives CASRMLLHEQFF.

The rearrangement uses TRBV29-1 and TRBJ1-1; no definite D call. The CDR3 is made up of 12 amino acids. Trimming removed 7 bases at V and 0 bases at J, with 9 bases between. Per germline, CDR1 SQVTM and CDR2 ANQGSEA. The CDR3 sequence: CSAGRMNTEAFF. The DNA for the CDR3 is TGCAGCGCCGGGAGAATGAACACTGAAGCTTTCTTT. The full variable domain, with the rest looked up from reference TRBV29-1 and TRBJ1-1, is SAVISQKPSRDICQRGTSLTIQCQVDSQVTMMFWYRQQPGQSLTLIATANQGSEATYESGFVIDKFPISRPNLTFSTLTVSNMSPEDSSIYLCSAGRMNTEAFFGQGTRLTVV.

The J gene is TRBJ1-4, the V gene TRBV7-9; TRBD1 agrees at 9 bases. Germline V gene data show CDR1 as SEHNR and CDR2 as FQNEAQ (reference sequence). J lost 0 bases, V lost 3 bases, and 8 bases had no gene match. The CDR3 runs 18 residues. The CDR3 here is CASSLTGGWTATNEKLFF. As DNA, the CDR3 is TGTGCCAGCAGCTTGACAGGGGGGTGGACTGCAACTAATGAAAAACTGTTTTTT.

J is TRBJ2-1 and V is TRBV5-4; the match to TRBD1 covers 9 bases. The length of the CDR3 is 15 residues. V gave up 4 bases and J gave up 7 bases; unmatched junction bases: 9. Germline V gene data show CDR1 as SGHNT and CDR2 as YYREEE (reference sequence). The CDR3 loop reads CASSKPGQGFNEQFF. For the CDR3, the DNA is TGTGCCAGCAGCAAACCGGGACAGGGCTTTAATGAGCAGTTCTTC.

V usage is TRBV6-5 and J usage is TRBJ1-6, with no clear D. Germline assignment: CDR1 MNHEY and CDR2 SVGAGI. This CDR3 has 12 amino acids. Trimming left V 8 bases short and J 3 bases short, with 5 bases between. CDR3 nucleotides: TGTGCCAGCGGCAGCTATAATTCACCCCTCCACTTT. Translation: CASGSYNSPLHF.

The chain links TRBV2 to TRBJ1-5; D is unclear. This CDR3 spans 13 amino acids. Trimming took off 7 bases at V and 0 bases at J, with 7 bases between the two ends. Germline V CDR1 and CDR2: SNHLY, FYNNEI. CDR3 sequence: CASNYYSNQPQHF. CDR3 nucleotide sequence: TGTGCCAGCAATTATTATAGCAATCAGCCCCAGCATTTT.

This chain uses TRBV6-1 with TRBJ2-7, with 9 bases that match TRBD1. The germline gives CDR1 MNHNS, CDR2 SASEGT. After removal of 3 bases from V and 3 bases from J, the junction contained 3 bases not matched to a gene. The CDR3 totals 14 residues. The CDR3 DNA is TGTGCCAGCAGTGAGCCGGGACAGGGCTACGAGCAGTACTTC. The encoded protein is CASSEPGQGYEQYF.

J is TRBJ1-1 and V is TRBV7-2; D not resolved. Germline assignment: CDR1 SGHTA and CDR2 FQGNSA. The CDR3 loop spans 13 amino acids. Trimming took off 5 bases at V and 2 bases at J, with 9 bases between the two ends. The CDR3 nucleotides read TGTGCCAGCAGCGCACAAGAAAACACTGAAGCTTTCTTT. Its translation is CASSAQENTEAFF.

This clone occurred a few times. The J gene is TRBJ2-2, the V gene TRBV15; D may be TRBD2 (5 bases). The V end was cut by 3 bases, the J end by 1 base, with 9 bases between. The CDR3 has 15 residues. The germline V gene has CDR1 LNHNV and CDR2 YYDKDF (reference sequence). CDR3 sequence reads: CATSREDENTGELFF. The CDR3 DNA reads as TGTGCCACCAGCAGGGAGGACGAGAACACCGGGGAGCTGTTTTTT.

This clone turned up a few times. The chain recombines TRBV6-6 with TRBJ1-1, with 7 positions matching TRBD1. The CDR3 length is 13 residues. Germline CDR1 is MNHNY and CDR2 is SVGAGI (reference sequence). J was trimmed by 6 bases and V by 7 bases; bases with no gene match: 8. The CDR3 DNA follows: TGTGCCAGCATCGAGACAGGGACACCTGAAGCTTTCTTT. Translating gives CASIETGTPEAFF.

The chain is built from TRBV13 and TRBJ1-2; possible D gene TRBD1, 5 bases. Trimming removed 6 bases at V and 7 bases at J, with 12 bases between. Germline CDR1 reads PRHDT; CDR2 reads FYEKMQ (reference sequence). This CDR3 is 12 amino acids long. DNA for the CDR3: TGTGCCAGCAGTACAGGTGGCTCTGGCTACACCTTC. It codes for CASSTGGSGYTF. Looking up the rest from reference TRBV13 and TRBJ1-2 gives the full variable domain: AAGVIQSPRHLIKEKRETATLKCYPIPRHDTVYWYQQGPGQDPQFLISFYEKMQSDKGSIPDRFSAQQFSDYHSELNMSSLELGDSALYFCASSTGGSGYTFGSGTRLTVV.

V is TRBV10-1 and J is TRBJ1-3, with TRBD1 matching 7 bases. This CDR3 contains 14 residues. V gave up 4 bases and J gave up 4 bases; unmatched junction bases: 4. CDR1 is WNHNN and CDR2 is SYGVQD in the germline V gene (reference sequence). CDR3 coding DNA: TGCGCCAGCAGTGCGGGGACAGCAGGAAACACCATATATTTT. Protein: CASSAGTAGNTIYF.

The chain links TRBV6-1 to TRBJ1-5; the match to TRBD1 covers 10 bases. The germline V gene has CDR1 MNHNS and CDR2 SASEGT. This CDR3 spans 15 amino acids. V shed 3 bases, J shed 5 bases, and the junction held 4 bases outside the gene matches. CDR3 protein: CASSEMTGGYQPQHF. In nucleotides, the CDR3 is TGTGCCAGCAGTGAGATGACAGGGGGCTATCAGCCCCAGCATTTT.

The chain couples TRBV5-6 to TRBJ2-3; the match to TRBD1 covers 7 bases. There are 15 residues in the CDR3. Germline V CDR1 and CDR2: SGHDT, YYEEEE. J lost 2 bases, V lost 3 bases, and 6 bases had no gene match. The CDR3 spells CASSSGTVNTDTQYF. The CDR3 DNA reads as TGTGCCAGCAGCTCCGGGACAGTAAACACAGATACGCAGTATTTT.

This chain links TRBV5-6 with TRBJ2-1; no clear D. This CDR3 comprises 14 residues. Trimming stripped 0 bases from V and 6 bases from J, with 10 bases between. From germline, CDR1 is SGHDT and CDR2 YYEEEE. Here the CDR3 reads CASSLAWRLNEQFF. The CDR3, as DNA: TGTGCCAGCAGCTTGGCTTGGCGGCTCAATGAGCAGTTCTTC.